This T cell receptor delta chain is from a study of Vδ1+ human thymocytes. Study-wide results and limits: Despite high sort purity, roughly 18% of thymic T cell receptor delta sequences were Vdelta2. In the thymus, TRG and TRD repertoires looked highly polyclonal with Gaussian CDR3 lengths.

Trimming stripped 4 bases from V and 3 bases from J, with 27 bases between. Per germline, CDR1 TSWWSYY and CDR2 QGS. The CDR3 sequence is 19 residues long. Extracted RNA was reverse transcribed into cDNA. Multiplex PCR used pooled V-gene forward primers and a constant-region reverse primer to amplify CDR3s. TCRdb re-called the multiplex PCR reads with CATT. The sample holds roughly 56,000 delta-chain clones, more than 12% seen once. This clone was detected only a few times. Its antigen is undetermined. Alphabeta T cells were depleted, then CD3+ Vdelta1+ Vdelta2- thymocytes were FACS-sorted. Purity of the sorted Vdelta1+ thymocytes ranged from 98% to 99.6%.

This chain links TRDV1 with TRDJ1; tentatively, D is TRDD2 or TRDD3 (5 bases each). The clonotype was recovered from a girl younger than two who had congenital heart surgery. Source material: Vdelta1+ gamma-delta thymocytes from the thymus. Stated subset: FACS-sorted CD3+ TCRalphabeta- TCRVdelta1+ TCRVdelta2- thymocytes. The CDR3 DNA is TGTGCTCTTGGGGTACCGGCCTTCTCAAAAAGGGATCGATCCGATAAACTCATCTTT. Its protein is CALGVPAFSKRDRSDKLIF.